A single sample is the source of the 21 T cell receptor beta chains below, sequenced in a study of spatial heterogeneity in lung cancer. Study observations and caveats: Tumor mutation counts were tracked by expanded intratumoral alpha and beta TCR counts.

For these receptors, no antigen is known. Time point meaning: sample taken at primary tumor resection. TCRdb processed the 5' RACE reads anew with MiXCR; each CDR3 protein has one entry. The sample lists about 100,000 distinct CDR3 sequences; around 4.8% were seen once. The sample consisted of lung tumor tissue, taken at surgery. The receptors derive from a male donor with early-stage non-small cell lung cancer.

This clonotype was seen at least ten times. The rearrangement links TRBV28 to TRBJ2-4; unclear D gene. There are 14 residues in the CDR3. V shed 7 bases and J shed 2 bases, with 12 bases lying between them. Germline-derived CDR1 and CDR2 are MDHEN and SYDVKM. CDR3 sequence (DNA): TGTGCCAGCACCACGAGGCTGTCCAAAAACATTCAGTACTTC. Protein product: CASTTRLSKNIQYF. Full variable domain (rest looked up from reference TRBV28 and TRBJ2-4): DVKVTQSSRYLVKRTGEKVFLECVQDMDHENMFWYRQDPGLGLRLIYFSYDVKMKEKGDIPEGYSVSREKKERFSLILESASTNQTSMYLCASTTRLSKNIQYFGAGTRLSVL.

This clonotype was observed at least ten times. The CDR3 DNA is TGTGCCAGCAGCCCACCCTGGGGGACTAATGAAAAACTGTTTTTT. Translation: CASSPPWGTNEKLFF. This chain links TRBV12-3 or TRBV12-4 with TRBJ1-4, with TRBD1 as a possible D gene (5 bases). Trimming stripped 6 bases from V and 2 bases from J, with 13 bases between. This CDR3 comprises 15 residues.

This clonotype was counted at least ten times. The rearrangement uses TRBV7-9 and TRBJ2-5; no firm D call. Per the germline V gene, CDR1 is SEHNR and CDR2 is FQNEAQ (reference sequence). Between the trimmed V and J ends, which lost 8 bases and 1 base, there was a span of 11 bases. The CDR3 has 13 residues. The CDR3 bases are TGTGCCAGCGGCTATGACATCCAAGAGACCCAGTACTTC. Translating gives CASGYDIQETQYF.

This clonotype came up many times. The chain has TRBV24-1 and TRBJ2-3; D remains unclear. Trimming took off 5 bases at V and 2 bases at J, with 4 bases between the two ends. The CDR3 is 12 residues long. Germline CDR1 is KGHDR and CDR2 is SFDVKD. Written as DNA, the CDR3 is TGTGCCACCAGTGCGATCACAGATACGCAGTATTTT. Protein sequence: CATSAITDTQYF.

This clonotype was seen at least ten times. The chain has TRBV10-2 and TRBJ2-2; D gene uncertain. Between the trimmed V and J ends, which lost 7 bases and 1 base, there was a span of 22 bases. The CDR3 is 18 residues long. CDR1 and CDR2 (germline): WSHSY, SAAADI. This CDR3 is CASINRERAEQNTGELFF. The DNA for the CDR3 is TGCGCCAGCATTAACCGTGAACGGGCGGAGCAGAACACCGGGGAGCTGTTTTTT.

In its sample, this clonotype was seen many times. The V gene is TRBV11-3, the J gene TRBJ2-2; D ambiguous. Per the germline V gene, CDR1 is SGHNT and CDR2 is YENEEA. This CDR3 region has 17 residues. V shed 3 bases and J shed 3 bases, with 17 bases lying between them. DNA of the CDR3: TGTGCCAGCAGCTTTTCCTCATCTAGTTCAGACACCGGGGAGCTGTTTTTT. It translates to CASSFSSSSSDTGELFF.

This clonotype was detected many times. V usage is TRBV13 and J usage is TRBJ1-2; D unresolved. V lost 2 bases to trimming and J lost 4 bases, with 14 bases between them. Germline V gene data show CDR1 as PRHDT and CDR2 as FYEKMQ (reference sequence). The CDR3 length is 15 residues. CDR3 nucleotides: TGTGCCAGCAGCTTACGTAGGGAGCTGTTCTATGGCTACACCTTC. This encodes CASSLRRELFYGYTF.

This clonotype has at least ten counts. This rearrangement joins TRBV20-1 to TRBJ1-1, with a tentative D call TRBD1 (5 bases). CDR1 and CDR2 (germline): DFQATT, SNEGSKA (reference sequence). The V and J ends lost 5 bases and 1 base respectively, with 14 bases between them. The length of the CDR3 is 14 residues. Here the CDR3 DNA reads TGCAGTGCTGATCCGGTGACAGCGAACACTGAAGCTTTCTTT. Protein: CSADPVTANTEAFF.

This clonotype was detected many times. CDR3 DNA: TGTGCCAGCAGGCCTCTGACAGGGGGCGAAGAGACCCAGTACTTC. Translation gives CASRPLTGGEETQYF. The genes are TRBV5-6 and TRBJ2-5; TRBD1 matches at 10 bases. Germline V lookup: CDR1 SGHDT, CDR2 YYEEEE. The ends lost 5 bases at V and 3 bases at J; junction bases unmatched: 7. This CDR3 is built from 15 residues.

The rearrangement uses TRBV7-9 and TRBJ2-3; D unresolved. Trimming removed 1 base at V and 5 bases at J, with 4 bases between. This CDR3 is 12 amino acids long. Germline assignment: CDR1 SEHNR and CDR2 FQNEAQ (reference sequence). As DNA, the CDR3 is TGTGCCAGCAGCTTAGATATAGATACGCAGTATTTT. This gives the protein CASSLDIDTQYF.

Ten or more counts support this clonotype. This chain joins TRBV10-2 and TRBJ2-3, with D possibly matching TRBD1 (6 bases). Germline loops: CDR1 WSHSY, CDR2 SAAADI. This CDR3 has 12 amino acids. V was shortened by 4 bases and J by 6 bases, with 8 bases between the two germline ends. The CDR3 sequence: CASSGQGDTQYF. In DNA, the CDR3 is TGCGCCAGCAGTGGCCAGGGGGATACGCAGTATTTT.

The table lists this clonotype with many counts. The V gene is TRBV5-1, the J gene TRBJ1-4, with a tentative D call TRBD1 (5 bases). The ends were cut back, 0 bases at V and 6 bases at J, with 6 bases in the middle. The germline gives CDR1 SGHRS, CDR2 YFSETQ. The CDR3 has 13 residues. CDR3 amino acids: CASSLVGDEKLFF. CDR3 nucleotides: TGCGCCAGCAGCTTGGTAGGGGATGAAAAACTGTTTTTT.

This clonotype was seen ten or more times. The CDR3 here is CASKGQGATEAFF. The CDR3 nucleotides are TGTGCCAGCAAAGGACAGGGGGCCACTGAAGCTTTCTTT. V usage is TRBV27 and J usage is TRBJ1-1, with 11 bases aligning to TRBD1. J was trimmed by 4 bases and V by 7 bases; bases with no gene match: 2. Germline CDR1 and CDR2: MNHEY and SMNVEV (reference sequence). The CDR3 contains 13 residues.

The chain combines TRBV11-2 with TRBJ2-3; D may be TRBD2 (5 bases). Germline CDR1 and CDR2: SGHAT and FQNNGV. V lost 0 bases and J 8 bases, leaving 9 bases between the germline ends. The CDR3 spans 13 residues. The CDR3 loop is CASSLDLRGTQYF. For the CDR3, the DNA is TGTGCCAGCAGCTTAGATCTACGGGGTACGCAGTATTTT.

This clonotype was found many times. This chain joins TRBV6-1 and TRBJ1-1; a weak D match, TRBD1 (6 bases). V was trimmed by 7 bases and J by 5 bases, leaving 20 bases between them. Germline assignment: CDR1 MNHNS and CDR2 SASEGT. CDR3 length equals 15 residues. The CDR3 nucleotides read TGTGCCAGCACCCAGAAGGGGGGGGCGTGGACTGAAGCTTTCTTT. Its protein product is CASTQKGGAWTEAFF.

This clonotype was seen many times. J is TRBJ1-6 and V is TRBV5-1; D ambiguous. The V end lost 3 bases, the J end lost 0 bases, and 7 bases lay between the germline ends. Germline values: CDR1 SGHRS, CDR2 YFSETQ. The CDR3 has 15 residues. The CDR3 spells CASSSTSSYNSPLHF. The DNA of the CDR3 is TGCGCCAGCAGCTCGACCAGCTCCTATAATTCACCCCTCCACTTT.

This clonotype was recorded at least ten times. V is TRBV5-1 and J is TRBJ2-3; D gene uncertain. Per germline, CDR1 SGHRS and CDR2 YFSETQ. This CDR3 region has 14 residues. Trimming shortened V by 4 bases and J by 2 bases, and 11 bases separated the two germline ends. CDR3: CASSNGAPTDTQYF. In nucleotides, the CDR3 is TGCGCCAGCAGCAATGGAGCTCCCACAGATACGCAGTATTTT.

V is TRBV12-3 or TRBV12-4 and J is TRBJ2-1; TRBD2 aligns across 11 bases. The CDR3 is 15 amino acids. The V segment lost 7 bases and the J segment 6 bases; nucleotides outside the gene matches: 8. In DNA form, the CDR3 reads TGTGCCAGCACCTTACTAGCGGGAGTAAGCAATGAGCAGTTCTTC. This encodes CASTLLAGVSNEQFF.

Of note for this clonotype: A much larger clonotype is one base distant, so this may be a read error. This sequence joins TRBV10-3 and TRBJ2-3, with 13 bases aligning to TRBD2. The CDR3 sequence is 17 residues long. CDR1 and CDR2 from the germline V gene are ENHRY and SYGVKD. V was clipped by 5 bases and J by 2 bases; unmatched bases: 7. The CDR3 bases are TGTGCCATCAGTCACCTGACTAGCGGGGGGTCCACAGATACGCAGTATTTT. Its protein product is CAISHLTSGGSTDTQYF.

This clonotype was detected many times. The J gene is TRBJ2-7, the V gene TRBV4-1; possible D gene TRBD1, 5 bases. The germline V gene encodes CDR1 MGHRA and CDR2 YSYEKL. There are 12 residues in the CDR3. The germline V and J ends were trimmed by 0 bases and 10 bases, with 10 bases remaining between them. Here the CDR3 DNA reads TGCGCCAGCAGCCAAGATTGGGGCCGCCAGTACTTC. Encoded protein: CASSQDWGRQYF.

This clonotype was recorded many times. The rearrangement links TRBV7-9 to TRBJ2-2; 14 bases agree with TRBD2. The CDR3 is 16 amino acids. The V and J ends lost 5 bases and 6 bases, in that order; junction bases with no gene match: 5. Germline V CDR1 and CDR2: SEHNR, FQNEAQ (reference sequence). The CDR3 loop reads CASSLRGLAGAGELFF. The DNA for the CDR3 is TGTGCCAGCAGCCTAAGGGGACTAGCGGGAGCCGGGGAGCTGTTTTTT.